Listed below are T cell receptor beta chains from one sample, sequenced in a study of identical twins. TCRdb reprocessed the 5' RACE reads with MiXCR, giving one entry per CDR3 protein. Of approximately 890,000 distinct CDR3 sequences listed, around 12% are singletons. The same specimen was also included in a second study, on yellow fever vaccine responses in identical twins.

Sequenced material: PBMCs. These receptors were taken from a woman between 18 and 29 years old in good health. The CDR3 runs from the conserved cysteine through the conserved F or W. D genes are given only for firm matches. Some rows have no size entry. The others give once, few or many, or a class for an expanded clone.

size	D	J	V	DNA	CDR3
few	NA	TRBJ2-5	TRBV10-3	TGTGCCATCAGTGAGTCGAGTTTTGGAGGTCAAGAGACCCAGTACTTC	CAISESSFGGQETQYF
few	NA	TRBJ2-3	TRBV20-1	TGCAGTGCTAGCCCTATAGACACATCTAGCACAGATACGCAGTATTTT	CSASPIDTSSTDTQYF
NA	TRBD2	TRBJ2-2	TRBV20-1	TGCAGTGCTAGAGAGCTAGCGGGGGGCGGGTCGAACACCGGGGAGCTGTTTTTT	CSARELAGGGSNTGELFF
NA	NA	TRBJ2-3	TRBV4-2	TGTGCCAGCAGCCACCCCGGGGGCACAGATACGCAGTATTTT	CASSHPGGTDTQYF
once	NA	TRBJ2-7	TRBV15	TGTGCCACCAGCAGAGAGACCAGCCCCCACGAGCAGTACTTC	CATSRETSPHEQYF
few	NA	TRBJ2-5	TRBV5-5	TGTGCCAGCAGCTTTCCAGGGGTAGAGACCCAGTACTTC	CASSFPGVETQYF
NA	NA	TRBJ2-3	TRBV7-7	TGTGCCAGCAGCGTAGGGACGCACGAGGGAGATACGCAGTATTTT	CASSVGTHEGDTQYF
NA	NA	TRBJ1-6	TRBV12-3/TRBV12-4	TGTGCCAGCAGTTTCACCTCCCCAGAGGGTTCACCCCTCCACTTT	CASSFTSPEGSPLHF
NA	NA	TRBJ2-3	TRBV19	TGTGCCAGTAGTATTCCTAGCACAGATACGCAGTATTTT	CASSIPSTDTQYF
NA	NA	TRBJ1-5	TRBV2	TGTGCCAGCTCTCGGGGGGTCAATCAGCCCCAGCATTTT	CASSRGVNQPQHF
few	TRBD1	TRBJ2-3	TRBV5-1	TGCGCCAGCAGCTCAATCTCAGGGGGCAAGGCAGATACGCAGTATTTT	CASSSISGGKADTQYF
NA	NA	TRBJ2-6	TRBV11-2	TGTGCCAGCAGCTTAACTTCTGCTGGGGCCAACGTCCTGACTTTC	CASSLTSAGANVLTF
few	NA	TRBJ2-1	TRBV6-2/TRBV6-3	TGTGCCAGCAGTTACGACAGGATTGCCTACAATGAGCAGTTCTTC	CASSYDRIAYNEQFF
NA	TRBD1	TRBJ2-5	TRBV13	TGTGCCAGCAGCGACACCCGGGACAGGGCAGAGACCCAGTACTTC	CASSDTRDRAETQYF
many	NA	TRBJ1-2	TRBV20-1	TGCAGTGCTGCCTGGCCGGGAGGAGGCTACACCTTC	CSAAWPGGGYTF
many	TRBD1	TRBJ2-7	TRBV5-1	TGCGCCAGCAGCTCCGAGGGACAGGGCTACGAGCAGTACTTC	CASSSEGQGYEQYF
NA	NA	TRBJ2-3	TRBV3-1	TGTGCCAGCAGCCGACCGGTGGGGGGCGGGCAGTATTTT	CASSRPVGGGQYF
NA	TRBD2	TRBJ2-5	TRBV12-3/TRBV12-4	TGTGCCAGCAGTTTTGGGACTAGCGCGGAGACCCAGTACTTC	CASSFGTSAETQYF